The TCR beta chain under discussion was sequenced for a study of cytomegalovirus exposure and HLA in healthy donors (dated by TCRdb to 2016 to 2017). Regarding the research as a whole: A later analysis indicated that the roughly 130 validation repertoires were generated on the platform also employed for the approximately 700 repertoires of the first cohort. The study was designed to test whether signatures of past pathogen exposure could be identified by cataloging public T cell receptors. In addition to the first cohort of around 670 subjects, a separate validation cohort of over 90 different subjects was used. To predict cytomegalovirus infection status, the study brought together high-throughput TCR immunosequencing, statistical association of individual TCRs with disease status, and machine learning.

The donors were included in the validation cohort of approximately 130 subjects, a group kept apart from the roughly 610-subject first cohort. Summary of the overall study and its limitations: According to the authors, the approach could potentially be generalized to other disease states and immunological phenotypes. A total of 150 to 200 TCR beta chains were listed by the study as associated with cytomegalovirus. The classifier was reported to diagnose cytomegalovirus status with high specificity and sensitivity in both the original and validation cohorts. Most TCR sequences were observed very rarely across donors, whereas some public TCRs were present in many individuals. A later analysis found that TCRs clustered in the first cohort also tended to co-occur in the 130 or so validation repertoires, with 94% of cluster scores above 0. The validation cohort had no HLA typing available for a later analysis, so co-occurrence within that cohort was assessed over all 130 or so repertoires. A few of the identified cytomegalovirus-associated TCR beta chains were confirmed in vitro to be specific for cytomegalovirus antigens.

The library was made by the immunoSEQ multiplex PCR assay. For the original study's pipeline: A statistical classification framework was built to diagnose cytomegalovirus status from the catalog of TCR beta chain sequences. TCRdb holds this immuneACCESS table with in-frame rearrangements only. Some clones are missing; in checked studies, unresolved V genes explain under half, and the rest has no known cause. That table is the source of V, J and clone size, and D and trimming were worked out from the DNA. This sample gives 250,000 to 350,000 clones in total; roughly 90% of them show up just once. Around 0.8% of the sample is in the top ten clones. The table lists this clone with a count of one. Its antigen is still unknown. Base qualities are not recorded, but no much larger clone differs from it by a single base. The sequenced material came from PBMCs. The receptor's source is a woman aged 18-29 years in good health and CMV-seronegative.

This receptor has the CDR3 CASSGLGRDEQFF. The DNA reads as follows: TGTGCCAGCAGTGGACTAGGACGCGATGAGCAGTTCTTC. The sequence links TRBV25-1 to TRBJ2-1; a weak D assignment points to TRBD2 (6 bases agree). The germline V gene supplies CDR1 MGHDK and CDR2 SYGVNS. Measured from the cysteine to the phenylalanine, the CDR3 is 13 residues long. Only the CDR3 part of the read is kept: 39 bases, read in frame from the first base. V sheds 4 bases and J sheds 8 bases, leaving 12 bases between their ends.